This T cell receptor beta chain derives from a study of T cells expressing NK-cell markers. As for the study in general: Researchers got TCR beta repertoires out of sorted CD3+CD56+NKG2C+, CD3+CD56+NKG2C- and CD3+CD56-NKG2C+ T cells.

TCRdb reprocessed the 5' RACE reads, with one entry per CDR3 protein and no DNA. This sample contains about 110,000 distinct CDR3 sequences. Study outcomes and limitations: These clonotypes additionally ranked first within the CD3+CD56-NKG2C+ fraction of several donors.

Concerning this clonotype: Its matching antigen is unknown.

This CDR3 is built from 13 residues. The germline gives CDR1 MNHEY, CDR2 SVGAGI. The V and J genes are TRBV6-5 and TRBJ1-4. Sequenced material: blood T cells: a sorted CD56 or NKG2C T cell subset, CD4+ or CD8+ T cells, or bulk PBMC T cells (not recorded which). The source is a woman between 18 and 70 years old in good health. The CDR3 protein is CASSYGVGEKLFF.